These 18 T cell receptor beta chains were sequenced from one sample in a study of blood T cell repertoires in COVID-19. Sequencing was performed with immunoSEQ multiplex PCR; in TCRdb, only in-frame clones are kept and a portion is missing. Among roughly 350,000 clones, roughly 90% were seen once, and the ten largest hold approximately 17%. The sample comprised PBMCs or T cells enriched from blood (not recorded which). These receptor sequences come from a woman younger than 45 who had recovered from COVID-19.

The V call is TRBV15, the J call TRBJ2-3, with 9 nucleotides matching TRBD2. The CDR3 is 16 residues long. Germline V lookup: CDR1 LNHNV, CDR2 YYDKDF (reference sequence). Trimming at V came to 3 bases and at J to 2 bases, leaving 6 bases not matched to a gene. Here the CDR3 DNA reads TGTGCCACCAGCAGGACTAGCGGAAGGACCACAGATACGCAGTATTTT. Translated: CATSRTSGRTTDTQYF.

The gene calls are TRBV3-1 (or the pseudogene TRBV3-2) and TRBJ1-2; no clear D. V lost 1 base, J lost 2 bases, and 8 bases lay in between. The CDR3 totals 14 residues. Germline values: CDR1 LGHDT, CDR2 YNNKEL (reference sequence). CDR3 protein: CASSQGAGNYGYTF. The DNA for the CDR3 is TGTGCCAGCAGCCAAGGCGCAGGCAACTATGGCTACACCTTC.

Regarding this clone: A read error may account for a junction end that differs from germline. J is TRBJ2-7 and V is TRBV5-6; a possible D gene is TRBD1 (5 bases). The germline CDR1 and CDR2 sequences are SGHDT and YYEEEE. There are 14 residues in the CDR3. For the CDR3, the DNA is TGTGCCAGCAGTTTGGCTGGGGCTACCTACGAGCAGTACTTC. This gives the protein CASSLAGATYEQYF.

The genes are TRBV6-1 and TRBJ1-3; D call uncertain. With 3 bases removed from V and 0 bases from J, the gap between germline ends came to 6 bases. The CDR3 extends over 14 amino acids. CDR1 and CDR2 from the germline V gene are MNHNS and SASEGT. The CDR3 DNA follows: TGTGCCAGCAGTGACAGATTCTCTGGAAACACCATATATTTT. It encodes CASSDRFSGNTIYF.

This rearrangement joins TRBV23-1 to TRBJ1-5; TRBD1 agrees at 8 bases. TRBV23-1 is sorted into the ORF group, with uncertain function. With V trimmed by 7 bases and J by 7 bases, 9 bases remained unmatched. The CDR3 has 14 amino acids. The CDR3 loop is CASNDRGFGQPQHF. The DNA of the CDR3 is TGCGCCAGCAATGACAGGGGTTTTGGACAGCCCCAGCATTTT.

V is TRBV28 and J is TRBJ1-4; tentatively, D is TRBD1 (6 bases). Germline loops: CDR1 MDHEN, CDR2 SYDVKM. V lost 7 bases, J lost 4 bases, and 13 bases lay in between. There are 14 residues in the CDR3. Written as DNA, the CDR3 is TGTGCCAGCAAGGAACAGGGTGATAATGAAAAACTGTTTTTT. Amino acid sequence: CASKEQGDNEKLFF.

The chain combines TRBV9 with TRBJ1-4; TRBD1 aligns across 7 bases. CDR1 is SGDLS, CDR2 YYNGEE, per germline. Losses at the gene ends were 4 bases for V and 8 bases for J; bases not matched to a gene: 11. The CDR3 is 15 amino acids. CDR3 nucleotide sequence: TGTGCCAGCAGCCCTTCGACAGGGCCCAAAGAAAAACTGTTTTTT. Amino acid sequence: CASSPSTGPKEKLFF.

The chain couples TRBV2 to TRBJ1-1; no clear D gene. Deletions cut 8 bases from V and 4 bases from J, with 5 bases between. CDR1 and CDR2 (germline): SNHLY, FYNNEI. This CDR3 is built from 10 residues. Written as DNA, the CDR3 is TGTGCCAGCGTCTCCACTGAAGCTTTCTTT. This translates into CASVSTEAFF.

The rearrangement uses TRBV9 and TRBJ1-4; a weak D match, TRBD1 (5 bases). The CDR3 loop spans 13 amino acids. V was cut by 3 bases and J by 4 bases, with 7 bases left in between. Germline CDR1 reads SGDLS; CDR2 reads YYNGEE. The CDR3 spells CASSGGLNEKLFF. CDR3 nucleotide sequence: TGTGCCAGCAGCGGGGGACTTAATGAAAAACTGTTTTTT.

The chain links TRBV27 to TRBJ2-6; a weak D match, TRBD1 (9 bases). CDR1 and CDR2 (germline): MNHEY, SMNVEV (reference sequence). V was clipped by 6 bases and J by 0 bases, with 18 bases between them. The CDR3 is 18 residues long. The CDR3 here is CASSRGQGTSSGANVLTF. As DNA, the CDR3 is TGTGCCAGCAGCCGCGGACAGGGGACTAGCTCTGGGGCCAACGTCCTGACTTTC. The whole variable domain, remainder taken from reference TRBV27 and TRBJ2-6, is EAQVTQNPRYLITVTGKKLTVTCSQNMNHEYMSWYRQDPGLGLRQIYYSMNVEVTDKGDVPEGYKVSRKEKRNFPLILESPSPNQTSLYFCASSRGQGTSSGANVLTFGAGSRLTVL.

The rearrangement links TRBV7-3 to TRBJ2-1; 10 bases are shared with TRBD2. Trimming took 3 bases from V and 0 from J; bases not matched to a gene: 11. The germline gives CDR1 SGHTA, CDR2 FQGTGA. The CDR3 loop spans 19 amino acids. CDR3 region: CASSLALAGAASSYNEQFF. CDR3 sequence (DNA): TGTGCCAGCAGCTTGGCGCTAGCGGGGGCCGCAAGCTCCTACAATGAGCAGTTCTTC.

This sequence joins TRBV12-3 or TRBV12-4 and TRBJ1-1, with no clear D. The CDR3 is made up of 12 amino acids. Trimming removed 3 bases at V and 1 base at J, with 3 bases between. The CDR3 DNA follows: TGTGCCAGCAGTTTCAAGAACACTGAAGCTTTCTTT. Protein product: CASSFKNTEAFF.

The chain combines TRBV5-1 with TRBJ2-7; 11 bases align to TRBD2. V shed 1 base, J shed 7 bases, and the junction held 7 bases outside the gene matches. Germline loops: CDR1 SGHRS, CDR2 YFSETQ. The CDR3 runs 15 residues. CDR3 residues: CASSLYTSGSSEQYF. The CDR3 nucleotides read TGCGCCAGCAGCTTGTACACTAGCGGGAGTAGTGAGCAGTACTTC.

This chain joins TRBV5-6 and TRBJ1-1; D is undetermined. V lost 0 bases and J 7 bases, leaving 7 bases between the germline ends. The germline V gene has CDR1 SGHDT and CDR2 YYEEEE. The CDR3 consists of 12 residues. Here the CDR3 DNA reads TGTGCCAGCAGCTTGGGGGCTATTGAAGCTTTCTTT. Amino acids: CASSLGAIEAFF.

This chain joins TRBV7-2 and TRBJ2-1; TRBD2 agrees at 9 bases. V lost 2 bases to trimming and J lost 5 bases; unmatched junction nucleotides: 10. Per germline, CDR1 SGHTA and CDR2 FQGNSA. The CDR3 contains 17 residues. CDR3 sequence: CASSLFPSGGFDNEQFF. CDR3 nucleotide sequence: TGTGCCAGCAGCTTATTTCCCAGCGGGGGGTTCGACAATGAGCAGTTCTTC.

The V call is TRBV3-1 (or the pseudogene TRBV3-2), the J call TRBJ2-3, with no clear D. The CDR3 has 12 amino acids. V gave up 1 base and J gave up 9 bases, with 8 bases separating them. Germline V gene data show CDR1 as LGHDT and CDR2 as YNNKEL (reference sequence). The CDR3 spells CASSQGPGTQYF. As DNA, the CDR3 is TGTGCCAGCAGCCAAGGACCCGGGACGCAGTATTTT.

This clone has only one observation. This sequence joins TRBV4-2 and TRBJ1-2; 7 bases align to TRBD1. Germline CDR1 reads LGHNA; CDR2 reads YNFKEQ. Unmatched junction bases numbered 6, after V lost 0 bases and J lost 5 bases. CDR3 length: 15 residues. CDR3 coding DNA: TGTGCCAGCAGCCAAGATGTCACAGGGGTATATGGCTACACCTTC. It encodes CASSQDVTGVYGYTF.

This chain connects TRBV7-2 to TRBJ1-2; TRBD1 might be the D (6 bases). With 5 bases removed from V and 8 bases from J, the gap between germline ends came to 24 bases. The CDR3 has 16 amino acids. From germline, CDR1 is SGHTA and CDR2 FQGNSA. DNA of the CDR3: TGTGCCAGCAGCCGGGTCCCGACAGGACCTCTTGGCGGCTACACCTTC. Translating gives CASSRVPTGPLGGYTF.